This is a list of T cell receptor beta chains from one sample in a study of T-cell reconstitution after alpha-beta-depleted transplantation in children. Via MiXCR, TCRdb re-called the PCR reads, giving one row per CDR3 protein. The sample includes about 340,000 distinct CDR3 sequences, approximately 12% seen only once; the top ten take roughly 4.3%. The sample in question was PBMCs, obtained from the stem cell graft. Source of these receptors: a human donor who donated a stem cell graft to a child with Fanconi anemia. Each CDR3 is given with its conserved first and last residue. D genes are given only for firm matches. Clone size is shown for a subset of rows, as once, few, many or a class of expanded clone.

j_call: TRBJ2-7
v_call: TRBV5-4
clone_size: -
d_call: -
cdr3_aa: CASSIPGVGDYEQYF
cdr3_nt: TGTGCCAGCAGCATACCAGGGGTGGGGGACTACGAGCAGTACTTC

j_call: TRBJ1-1
v_call: TRBV24-1
clone_size: few
d_call: -
cdr3_aa: CATSQDNTEAFF
cdr3_nt: TGTGCCACCTCACAGGATAACACTGAAGCTTTCTTT

j_call: TRBJ1-6
v_call: TRBV4-2
clone_size: few
d_call: -
cdr3_aa: CASSQDSRGSYNSPLHF
cdr3_nt: TGTGCCAGCAGCCAAGATAGTAGGGGATCCTATAATTCACCCCTCCACTTT

j_call: TRBJ1-4
v_call: TRBV6-1
clone_size: few
d_call: TRBD1
cdr3_aa: CASSAQGLNEKLFF
cdr3_nt: TGTGCCAGCAGTGCACAGGGGCTTAATGAAAAACTGTTTTTT

j_call: TRBJ2-1
v_call: TRBV20-1
clone_size: -
d_call: -
cdr3_aa: CSAIRAVMSDEQFF
cdr3_nt: TGCAGTGCTATCCGGGCCGTAATGAGCGATGAGCAGTTCTTC

j_call: TRBJ2-4
v_call: TRBV7-9
clone_size: -
d_call: TRBD1
cdr3_aa: CASSRTGGNIQYF
cdr3_nt: TGTGCCAGCAGCCGGACAGGGGGGAACATTCAGTACTTC

j_call: TRBJ1-5
v_call: TRBV5-5
clone_size: -
d_call: -
cdr3_aa: CASSLHPQGNQPQHF
cdr3_nt: TGTGCCAGCAGCTTGCACCCCCAAGGGAATCAGCCCCAGCATTTT

j_call: TRBJ2-1
v_call: TRBV7-9
clone_size: few
d_call: TRBD1
cdr3_aa: CASSLATGSHNEQFF
cdr3_nt: TGTGCCAGCAGCTTAGCGACAGGGAGTCACAATGAGCAGTTCTTC

j_call: TRBJ2-1
v_call: TRBV7-9
clone_size: few
d_call: -
cdr3_aa: CASSDTGQHNEQFF
cdr3_nt: TGTGCCAGCAGCGACACAGGACAGCACAATGAGCAGTTCTTC

j_call: TRBJ2-1
v_call: TRBV20-1
clone_size: -
d_call: TRBD2
cdr3_aa: CSAETSGNEQFF
cdr3_nt: TGCAGTGCGGAGACTAGCGGAAATGAGCAGTTCTTC